This T cell receptor beta chain stems from a study of CD8 T cells in Susac syndrome. RNA, at about 0.5 to 1 ug, was reverse transcribed with random hexamers. A single record per CDR3 protein comes from TCRdb applying MiXCR to the immunoSEQ multiplex PCR reads. This table holds 85,000 to 130,000 distinct CDR3 sequences, 94% found once. The CDR3 sequence is 13 residues long. Per the germline V gene, CDR1 is KGHDR and CDR2 is SFDVKD. The germline V and J ends were trimmed by 2 bases and 7 bases, with 8 bases remaining between them. The chain recombines TRBV24-1 with TRBJ2-1; either TRBD1 or TRBD2 may supply D (5 bases each). Sequenced material: CD8+ T cells from PBMCs. This TCR was sampled from a human donor with Susac syndrome. CDR3 protein: CATSDSGRNEQFF. CDR3 coding DNA: TGTGCCACCAGTGATTCGGGGCGTAATGAGCAGTTCTTC.